This TCR beta chain is from a study of T cell repertoires in cytomegalovirus infection. Across the study: HLA-B-restricted CMV epitopes that are well studied were used alongside recently identified HLA-C-restricted ones. Both a matching HLA type and CMV infection were indicated by public TCR beta signatures. Study-wide findings and caveats: There were HLA-C-restricted CMV-specific TCR beta clonotypes dominating the ex vivo response. The cumulative frequency of public TCR beta families identified carriers of CMV plus the relevant HLA.

This clonotype has just a few counts. Its antigen remains unknown. TCRdb passed the reads through MiXCR, listing each CDR3 protein once. The table includes approximately 990,000 distinct CDR3 sequences, approximately 31% detected once. This CDR3 contains 16 residues. The V segment lost 5 bases and the J segment 6 bases; nucleotides outside the gene matches: 14. Per germline, CDR1 SGHVS and CDR2 FNYEAQ. The sequencing here drew on cultured CD8+ T cells from PBMCs, taken from culture after CMV antigen stimulation. This TCR was sampled from a human donor in good health (CMV status not recorded). Some clones in this sample may be carry-over from other donors' samples. This chain joins TRBV7-6 and TRBJ2-7, with 9 bases that match TRBD2. CDR3 sequence (DNA): TGTGCCAGCAGCCAATATCCCGGGACTAGCCTCTTCGAGCAGTACTTC. Protein product: CASSQYPGTSLFEQYF. The entire variable domain, with the rest obtained from reference TRBV7-6 and TRBJ2-7, is as follows: GAGVSQSPRYKVTKRGQDVALRCDPISGHVSLYWYRQALGQGPEFLTYFNYEAQQDKSGLPNDRFSAERPEGSISTLTIQRTEQRDSAMYRCASSQYPGTSLFEQYFGPGTRLTVT.